This TCR beta chain stems from a study of Ad26.COV2.S vaccination and SARS-CoV-2 variants. Study background: The donor participated in the COV1001 trial, in its Ad26.COV2.S arm.

Between the trimmed V and J ends, which lost 5 bases and 6 bases, there was a span of 5 bases. This CDR3 spans 11 amino acids. The treatment denotes: 19 received Ad26.COV2.S at low or high dose, single or two shots; a few received placebo; per-sample allocation not given. Collection of samples fell on day 63 after the first vaccine or placebo injection. Sequencing was performed with immunoSEQ multiplex PCR; in TCRdb, only in-frame clones are kept and a portion is missing. Of some 400,000 clones listed, 89% are singletons. Study-wide results and caveats: Spike-specific TCR breadth was greater after Ad26.COV2.S than placebo.

A word on this clone: Its antigen is currently unknown.

This TCR came from a person between 18 and 65 years old who received the Ad26.COV2.S COVID-19 vaccine or a placebo. The source was peripheral blood, collected in a trial of Ad26.COV2.S vaccine versus placebo. The chain has TRBV12-3 or TRBV12-4 and TRBJ2-1, with D unclear. CDR3 sequence: CASSKSNEQFF. For the CDR3, the DNA is TGTGCCAGCAGTAAATCCAATGAGCAGTTCTTC.